What follows are 24 T cell receptor beta chains derived from one specimen sequenced in a study of graft-versus-host responses after intestinal transplantation. TCRdb's table, derived via immunoSEQ multiplex PCR, lists solely in-frame clones and lacks some. The data contain about 20,000 clones, 38% of them singletons. Source: alloreactive CD4+ T cells from a mixed lymphocyte reaction culture, taken before intestinal transplant. The subset: CFSE-low proliferating T cells sorted from approximately 6-day pre-transplant mixed lymphocyte reaction (GvH or HvG direction). The receptors shown here come from a human patient who received an intestinal transplant.

This chain joins TRBV6-1 and TRBJ1-6; D remains ambiguous. V gave up 3 bases and J gave up 4 bases, with 4 bases separating them. The CDR3 has 13 amino acids. Germline V gene lookup returns CDR1 MNHNS and CDR2 SASEGT. DNA of the CDR3: TGTGCCAGCAGTGAGGGTTATAATTCACCCCTCCACTTT. This translates into CASSEGYNSPLHF.

The chain couples TRBV27 to TRBJ1-1; no clear D. V was pared by 7 bases and J by 1 base, with 19 bases between. The CDR3 is made up of 16 amino acids. Germline assignment: CDR1 MNHEY and CDR2 SMNVEV (reference sequence). The CDR3 coding sequence is TGTGCCAGCAACCATAGCGGGCCTTATTCGAACACTGAAGCTTTCTTT. It encodes CASNHSGPYSNTEAFF.

The CDR3 here is CASSLAGRNTEAFF. The CDR3 DNA is TGTGCCAGCAGCTTAGCGGGGAGGAACACTGAAGCTTTCTTT. The chain combines TRBV11-1 with TRBJ1-1; unclear D gene. In germline, CDR1 is SGHAT, CDR2 FQDESV (reference sequence). Trimming cost V 0 bases and J 1 base, with 6 bases left between them. This CDR3 region has 14 residues.

There are a few counts of this clone. The V and J genes are TRBV7-9 and TRBJ1-2; no firm D call. Trimming pared 5 bases from V and 8 bases from J, leaving 12 bases between. The CDR3 is made up of 12 amino acids. The germline CDR1 and CDR2 sequences are SEHNR and FQNEAQ (reference sequence). The CDR3 DNA sequence: TGTGCCAGCAGCCCCGATCTCCAAGGCTACACCTTC. It encodes CASSPDLQGYTF.

By frequency in the sample, this clone is medium-sized. This rearrangement joins TRBV7-9 to TRBJ1-2; TRBD1 matches at 7 bases. With 5 bases clipped from V and 8 bases from J, the junction kept 11 bases outside the gene matches. This CDR3 has 14 residues. Looked up from germline, CDR1 is SEHNR and CDR2 is FQNEAQ (reference sequence). The CDR3 nucleotides read TGTGCCAGCAGCATTAGGGGGCGCAGGCACGGCTACACCTTC. Amino acid sequence: CASSIRGRRHGYTF.

The chain combines TRBV6-4 with TRBJ2-6; 7 nucleotides align to TRBD2. The CDR3 runs 20 residues. The V gene's germline CDR1 is MRHNA and CDR2 SNTAGT. The V segment lost 7 bases and the J segment 0 bases; nucleotides outside the gene matches: 18. CDR3 DNA: TGTGCCAGCACTGGTCTCCCCAAAGCGGGGAAGGGCTCTGGGGCCAACGTCCTGACTTTC. Protein sequence: CASTGLPKAGKGSGANVLTF.

This clone was found a few times. The chain links TRBV10-3 to TRBJ2-1, with 7 bases matching TRBD2. With V trimmed by 4 bases and J by 1 base, 10 bases remained unmatched. The CDR3 sequence is 17 residues long. The germline gives CDR1 ENHRY, CDR2 SYGVKD. This chain's CDR3 is CAISGTQGGDSYNEQFF. In DNA, the CDR3 is TGTGCCATCAGTGGTACTCAGGGAGGGGATTCCTACAATGAGCAGTTCTTC.

The chain joins TRBV6-1 to TRBJ2-1, with 9 bases identical to TRBD1. Trimming took 6 bases from V and 6 from J; bases not matched to a gene: 9. Looked up from germline, CDR1 is MNHNS and CDR2 is SASEGT. This CDR3 has 15 amino acids. CDR3 residues: CASRSRGQGRNEQFF. The CDR3 DNA reads as TGTGCCAGCAGAAGTAGGGGACAGGGTCGCAATGAGCAGTTCTTC.

This chain joins TRBV7-9 and TRBJ1-1; the D is unclear. Per germline, CDR1 SEHNR and CDR2 FQNEAQ (reference sequence). V was cut by 5 bases and J by 1 base, with 17 bases left in between. CDR3 size: 16 residues. The DNA for the CDR3 is TGTGCCAGCAGCGCCGTACCCGATACGGGGAACACTGAAGCTTTCTTT. This sequence encodes CASSAVPDTGNTEAFF.

V usage is TRBV4-2 and J usage is TRBJ2-1; 11 bases align to TRBD1. The CDR3 extends over 16 amino acids. CDR1 is LGHNA, CDR2 YNFKEQ, per germline. J lost 9 bases, V lost 4 bases, and 11 bases had no gene match. The CDR3 DNA sequence: TGTGCCAGCAGCCGGCAACAGGACAGGGGGCAGGGTGAGCAGTTCTTC. Translating gives CASSRQQDRGQGEQFF.

The chain recombines TRBV5-1 with TRBJ2-5, with TRBD1 as a possible D gene (5 bases). V gave up 5 bases and J gave up 5 bases, with 16 bases separating them. CDR1 is SGHRS, CDR2 YFSETQ, per germline. This CDR3 is 14 amino acids long. CDR3 sequence: CASSYGKGRETQYF. As DNA, the CDR3 is TGCGCCAGCAGTTACGGAAAGGGGCGGGAGACCCAGTACTTC.

This clone came up a few times. The V gene is TRBV6-6, the J gene TRBJ2-2; 13 nucleotides align to TRBD2. CDR3 length: 16 residues. V was clipped by 5 bases and J by 2 bases; unmatched bases: 2. CDR1 and CDR2 (germline): MNHNY, SVGAGI (reference sequence). The CDR3 DNA reads TGTGCCAGCAGTCGACTAGCGGGGGGCAACACCGGGGAGCTGTTTTTT. It is translated as CASSRLAGGNTGELFF.

This clone appeared a few times. This chain links TRBV2 with TRBJ1-3; D is uncertain. Germline V gene lookup returns CDR1 SNHLY and CDR2 FYNNEI. Trimming pared 8 bases from V and 1 base from J, leaving 9 bases between. The CDR3 consists of 13 residues. CDR3 in amino acids: CASAWTSGNTIYF. CDR3 DNA: TGTGCCAGCGCATGGACTTCTGGAAACACCATATATTTT.

V and J are TRBV6-1 and TRBJ1-5, with TRBD1 identical over 11 bases. After removal of 4 bases from V and 5 bases from J, the junction contained 4 bases not matched to a gene. The CDR3 has 15 residues. Germline values: CDR1 MNHNS, CDR2 SASEGT. CDR3 amino acids: CASSGGQGGYQPQHF. The CDR3 bases are TGTGCCAGCAGTGGGGGACAGGGGGGCTATCAGCCCCAGCATTTT.

In its sample, this clone was seen a few times. V usage is TRBV29-1 and J usage is TRBJ2-1; D unresolved. With 4 bases removed from V and 10 bases from J, the gap between germline ends came to 14 bases. CDR3 length: 12 amino acids. Germline V gives CDR1 SQVTM, CDR2 ANQGSEA. CDR3 sequence: CSVGSRVGEQFF. The CDR3 DNA sequence: TGCAGCGTTGGCAGTAGGGTCGGCGAGCAGTTCTTC.

The chain employs TRBV6-1 and TRBJ1-1; 7 nucleotides align to TRBD1. With 8 bases clipped from V and 5 bases from J, the junction kept 11 bases outside the gene matches. This CDR3 spans 14 amino acids. Germline loops: CDR1 MNHNS, CDR2 SASEGT. As DNA, the CDR3 is TGTGCCAGCTCTACTCAGGGGGTGGGGACTGAAGCTTTCTTT. Translating gives CASSTQGVGTEAFF.

This chain links TRBV5-6 with TRBJ1-6; D is perhaps TRBD1 (5 bases). CDR1 SGHDT and CDR2 YYEEEE come from the germline V gene. The CDR3 is 15 residues long. The germline V and J ends were trimmed by 1 base and 9 bases, with 14 bases remaining between them. The chain's CDR3 is CASSLNPGRPSPLHF. Written as DNA, the CDR3 is TGTGCCAGCAGCTTGAACCCAGGGCGCCCTTCACCCCTCCACTTT.

The rearrangement links TRBV6-6 to TRBJ2-7; possible D gene TRBD1, 6 bases. CDR3 length: 15 residues. Germline V gene sequence: CDR1 MNHNY, CDR2 SVGAGI (reference sequence). V dropped 6 bases and J dropped 5 bases, with 20 bases sitting between them. For the CDR3, the DNA is TGTGCCAGCAGCCAAGGAATTAACAGGGCCCACGAGCAGTACTTC. Its translation: CASSQGINRAHEQYF.

The rearrangement joins TRBV5-1 to TRBJ2-7, with 8 bases that match TRBD1. The V gene's germline CDR1 is SGHRS and CDR2 YFSETQ. The CDR3 runs 14 residues. V was clipped by 7 bases and J by 5 bases; unmatched bases: 11. This CDR3 reads CASARAPGGHEQYF. DNA of the CDR3: TGCGCCAGCGCCCGGGCCCCAGGGGGCCACGAGCAGTACTTC.

A few counts support this clone. The chain has TRBV30 and TRBJ1-5; no definite D call. The germline V gene has CDR1 GTSNPN and CDR2 SVGIG (reference sequence). This CDR3 region has 14 residues. Trimming pared 2 bases from V and 4 bases from J, leaving 12 bases between. CDR3: CAWSSLRANQPQHF. Written as DNA, the CDR3 is TGTGCCTGGAGTAGCTTGAGGGCGAATCAGCCCCAGCATTTT.

This clone came up a few times. This chain joins TRBV5-1 and TRBJ2-3, with 14 bases that match TRBD2. V was clipped by 7 bases and J by 3 bases; unmatched bases: 4. CDR1 is SGHRS, CDR2 YFSETQ, per germline. The CDR3 runs 15 residues. The CDR3 nucleotides read TGCGCCAGCCATTGGACTAGCGGGGGGACAGATACGCAGTATTTT. As protein: CASHWTSGGTDTQYF.

This sequence joins TRBV18 and TRBJ1-5; the match to TRBD1 covers 8 bases. Looked up from germline, CDR1 is KGHSH and CDR2 is LQKENI. The CDR3 is 15 amino acids. Trimming at V came to 4 bases and at J to 6 bases, leaving 8 bases not matched to a gene. DNA of the CDR3: TGTGCCAGCTCACTCACAGACAGGGGAGGTCAGCCCCAGCATTTT. Its translation is CASSLTDRGGQPQHF.

This chain uses TRBV19 with TRBJ1-5; D might be TRBD1 (6 bases). This CDR3 has 15 amino acids. V was trimmed by 2 bases and J by 3 bases, leaving 11 bases between them. Germline V lookup: CDR1 LNHDA, CDR2 SQIVND (reference sequence). The CDR3, as DNA: TGTGCCAGTAGTATACAGGGGACTCTCAATCAGCCCCAGCATTTT. This encodes CASSIQGTLNQPQHF.

The V gene is TRBV2, the J gene TRBJ1-1; tentatively, D is TRBD1 (5 bases). V dropped 8 bases and J dropped 0 bases, with 10 bases sitting between them. The CDR3 runs to 13 residues. Germline V gene lookup returns CDR1 SNHLY and CDR2 FYNNEI. CDR3 loop: CASGGEMNTEAFF. CDR3 nucleotides: TGTGCCAGCGGGGGAGAAATGAACACTGAAGCTTTCTTT.